The clone carrying this TCR beta chain showed up just a few times. The antigen is undetermined. Healthy individuals of Caucasian origin from Russia, aged roughly 6 to 95, served as donors. Per-sample yields of isolated PBMCs were at least 6 million. Germline-derived CDR1 and CDR2 are MNHEY and SMNVEV (reference sequence). Trimming stripped 3 bases from V and 8 bases from J, with 13 bases between. This CDR3 has 13 residues. The data stem from a study of blood T cells in healthy people across ages. Through a sample-barcoded 5' primer and a J-beta primer mix, a second PCR was run for about 6 to 11 cycles. MiXCR, applied by TCRdb to the 5' RACE reads, yields one record per CDR3 protein. The sample includes over a million distinct CDR3 sequences, around 40% seen only once; the top ten take 4%. Study-wide findings and caveats: Per-million-T-cell TCR beta diversity fell roughly linearly with age. It was not known whether donors were CMV positive (a possible confounder of expanded clonotype changes).

This receptor was identified in a woman under 30 in good health. V is TRBV27 and J is TRBJ1-2; D ambiguous. The sequencing input was blood. The CDR3 DNA reads as TGTGCCAGCAGTTTCGACGGTTTGGGCGGCTACACCTTC. The encoded protein is CASSFDGLGGYTF.